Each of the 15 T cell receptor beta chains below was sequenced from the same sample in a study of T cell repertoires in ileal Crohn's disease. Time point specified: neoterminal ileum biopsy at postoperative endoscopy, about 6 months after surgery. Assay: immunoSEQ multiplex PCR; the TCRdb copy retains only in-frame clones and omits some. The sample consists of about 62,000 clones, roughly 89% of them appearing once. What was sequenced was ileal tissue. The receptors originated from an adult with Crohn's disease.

Here the CDR3 DNA reads TGTGCCAGCAGCTTAGTGATAGGGGCAAAGACCCAGTACTTC. Protein: CASSLVIGAKTQYF. The rearrangement links TRBV7-8 to TRBJ2-5; D perhaps matches TRBD1 (5 bases). Per germline, CDR1 SGHVS and CDR2 FQNEAQ. CDR3 length equals 14 residues. Between the trimmed V and J ends, which lost 1 base and 6 bases, there was a span of 12 bases.

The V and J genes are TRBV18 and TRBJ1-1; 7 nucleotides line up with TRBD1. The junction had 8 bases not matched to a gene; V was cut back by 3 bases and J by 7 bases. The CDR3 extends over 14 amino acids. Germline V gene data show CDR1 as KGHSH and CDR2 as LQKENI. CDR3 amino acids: CASSPKGTVNEAFF. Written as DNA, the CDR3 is TGTGCCAGCTCACCCAAAGGGACAGTAAATGAAGCTTTCTTT.

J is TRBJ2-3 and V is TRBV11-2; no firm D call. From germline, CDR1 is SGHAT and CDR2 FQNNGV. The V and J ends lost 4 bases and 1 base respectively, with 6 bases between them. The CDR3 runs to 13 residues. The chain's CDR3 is CASSSRGTDTQYF. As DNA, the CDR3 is TGTGCCAGCAGCTCTAGAGGCACAGATACGCAGTATTTT.

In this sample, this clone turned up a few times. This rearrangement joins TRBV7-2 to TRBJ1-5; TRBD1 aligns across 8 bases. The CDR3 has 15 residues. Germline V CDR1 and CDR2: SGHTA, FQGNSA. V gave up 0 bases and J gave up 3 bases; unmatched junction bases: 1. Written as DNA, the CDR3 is TGTGCCAGCAGCTTAGCGGGACAGGCCAATCAGCCCCAGCATTTT. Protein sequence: CASSLAGQANQPQHF. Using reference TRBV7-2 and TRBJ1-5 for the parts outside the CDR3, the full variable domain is GAGVSQSPSNKVTEKGKDVELRCDPISGHTALYWYRQSLGQGLEFLIYFQGNSAPDKSGLPSDRFSAERTGGSVSTLTIQRTQQEDSAVYLCASSLAGQANQPQHFGDGTRLSIL.

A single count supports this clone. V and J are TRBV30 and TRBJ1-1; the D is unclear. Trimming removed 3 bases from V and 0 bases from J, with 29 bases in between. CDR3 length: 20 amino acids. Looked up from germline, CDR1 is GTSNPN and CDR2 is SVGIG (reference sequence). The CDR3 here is CAWSRDPTREWGSLNTEAFF. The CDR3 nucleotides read TGTGCCTGGAGCCGCGACCCAACACGGGAATGGGGTAGCTTGAACACTGAAGCTTTCTTT.

The CDR3: CASSLQGLSTDTQYF. The CDR3 DNA reads as TGTGCCAGCAGCTTGCAGGGCCTTAGCACAGATACGCAGTATTTT. V gene TRBV11-2 combines with J gene TRBJ2-3; a possible D gene is TRBD1 (5 bases). In germline, CDR1 is SGHAT, CDR2 FQNNGV. The CDR3 spans 15 residues. V was clipped by 3 bases and J by 0 bases, with 10 bases between them.

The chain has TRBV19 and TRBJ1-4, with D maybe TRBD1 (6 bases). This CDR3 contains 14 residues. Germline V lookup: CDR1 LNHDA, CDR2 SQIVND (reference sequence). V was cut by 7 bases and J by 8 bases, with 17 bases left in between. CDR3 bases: TGTGCCAGTACTAGGGGGGGTACTGGGGAAAAACTGTTTTTT. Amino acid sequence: CASTRGGTGEKLFF.

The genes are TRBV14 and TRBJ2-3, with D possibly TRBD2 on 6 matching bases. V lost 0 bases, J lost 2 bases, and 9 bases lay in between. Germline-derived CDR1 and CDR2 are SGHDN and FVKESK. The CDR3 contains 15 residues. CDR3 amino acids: CASSQDGGVTDTQYF. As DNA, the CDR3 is TGTGCCAGCAGCCAAGATGGCGGGGTCACAGATACGCAGTATTTT.

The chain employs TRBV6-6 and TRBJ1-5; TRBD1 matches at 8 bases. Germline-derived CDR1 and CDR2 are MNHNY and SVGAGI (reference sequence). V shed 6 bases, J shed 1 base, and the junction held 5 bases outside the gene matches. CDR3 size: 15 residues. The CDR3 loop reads CASSRDRRSNQPQHF. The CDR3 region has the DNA TGTGCCAGCAGCCGGGACAGGAGAAGCAATCAGCCCCAGCATTTT.

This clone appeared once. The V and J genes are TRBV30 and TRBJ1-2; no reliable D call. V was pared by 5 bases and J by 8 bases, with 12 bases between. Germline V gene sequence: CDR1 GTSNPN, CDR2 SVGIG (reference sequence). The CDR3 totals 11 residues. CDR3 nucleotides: TGTGCCTGGGCCTGGACGGGAGGCTACACCTTC. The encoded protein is CAWAWTGGYTF.

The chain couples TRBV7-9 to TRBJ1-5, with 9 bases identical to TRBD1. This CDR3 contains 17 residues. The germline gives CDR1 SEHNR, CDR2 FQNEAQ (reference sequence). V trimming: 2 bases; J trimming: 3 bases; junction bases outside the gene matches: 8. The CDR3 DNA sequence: TGTGCCAGCAGCTTATACCCCGGGACAGGGTACAATCAGCCCCAGCATTTT. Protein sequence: CASSLYPGTGYNQPQHF.

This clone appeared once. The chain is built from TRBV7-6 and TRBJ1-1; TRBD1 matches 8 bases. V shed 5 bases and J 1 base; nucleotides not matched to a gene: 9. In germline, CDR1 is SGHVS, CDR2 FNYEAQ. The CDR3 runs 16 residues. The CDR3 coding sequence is TGTGCCAGCAGCCAGCCCGGACAGGGAAGGAACACTGAAGCTTTCTTT. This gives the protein CASSQPGQGRNTEAFF.

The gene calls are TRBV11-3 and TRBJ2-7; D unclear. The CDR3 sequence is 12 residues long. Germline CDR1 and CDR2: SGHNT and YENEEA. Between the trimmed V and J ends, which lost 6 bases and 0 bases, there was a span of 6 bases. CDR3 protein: CASSLSSYEQYF. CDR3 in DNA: TGTGCCAGCAGTCTAAGCTCCTACGAGCAGTACTTC.

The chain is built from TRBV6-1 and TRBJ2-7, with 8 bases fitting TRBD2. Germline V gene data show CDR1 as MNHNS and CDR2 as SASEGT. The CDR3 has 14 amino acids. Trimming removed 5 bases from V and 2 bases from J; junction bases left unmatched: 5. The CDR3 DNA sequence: TGTGCCAGCAGTCCGATGACTAGCGCCTACGAGCAGTACTTC. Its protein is CASSPMTSAYEQYF.

The CDR3 protein is CSAARQRGYTF. In DNA form, the CDR3 reads TGCAGTGCTGCAAGACAAAGGGGCTACACCTTC. V gene TRBV20-1 combines with J gene TRBJ1-2; D gene ambiguous. The ends were cut back, 5 bases at V and 8 bases at J, with 12 bases in the middle. Per the germline V gene, CDR1 is DFQATT and CDR2 is SNEGSKA (reference sequence). The CDR3 spans 11 residues.